This entry lists 12 T cell receptor beta chains sequenced from one sample in a study of T cells in Graves' hyperthyroidism and ophthalmopathy (dated by TCRdb to the late 2010s). Library method: multiplex PCR. The instrument given in TCRdb is Illumina HiSeq 2000. Amplification of TCR beta CDR3 regions was carried out from RNA transcripts. The first round of RT-PCR for the TCR CDR3 was performed with the HTBI primer set and the Qiagen OneStep RT-PCR kit. Clones were called with MiXCR by TCRdb after fastp trimmed the public reads at Q25, and only in-frame beta chains were retained. Under each unique CDR3 protein, matching rows form one entry showing the most common genes and DNA. The sample table lists 300,000 to 450,000 distinct CDR3 sequences, more than 11% of them with a count of one. The ten most abundant clones make up about 11% of the sample. The specimen was blood. These receptors originate from an older woman with Graves' hyperthyroidism.

The J gene is TRBJ2-7, the V gene TRBV10-3; no clear D. The CDR3 length is 13 residues. Germline-derived CDR1 and CDR2 are ENHRY and SYGVKD. V lost 3 bases and J lost 6, with 12 bases in between. CDR3 in DNA: TGTGCCATCAGTGACCCCGGTGAGACCGAGCAGTACTTC. Its translation: CAISDPGETEQYF.

The V and J genes are TRBV7-9 and TRBJ2-1, with 9 positions matching TRBD1. The junction had 3 bases not matched to a gene; V was cut back by 4 bases and J by 8 bases. The CDR3 runs to 13 residues. Germline V gives CDR1 SEHNR, CDR2 FQNEAQ (reference sequence). The CDR3 bases are TGTGCCAGCAGCTATCGACAGGGGGATGAGCAGTTCTTC. Protein: CASSYRQGDEQFF.

This clonotype was seen ten or more times. The V and J genes are TRBV27 and TRBJ2-7; 10 nucleotides match TRBD2. The CDR3 totals 15 residues. The germline CDR1 and CDR2 sequences are MNHEY and SMNVEV (reference sequence). The V and J ends lost 5 bases and 5 bases, in that order; junction bases with no gene match: 9. CDR3 loop: CASSLGGSGRNEQYF. CDR3 nucleotides: TGTGCCAGCAGTCTCGGGGGTAGCGGGAGGAACGAGCAGTACTTC.

V usage is TRBV7-9 and J usage is TRBJ1-1; D not resolved. CDR1 and CDR2 (germline): SEHNR, FQNEAQ (reference sequence). This CDR3 contains 15 residues. V was cut by 4 bases and J by 2 bases, with 14 bases left in between. CDR3 sequence: CASSYLFMPNTEAFF. Written as DNA, the CDR3 is TGTGCCAGCAGCTACCTCTTCATGCCAAACACTGAAGCTTTCTTT.

This clonotype was found many times. J is TRBJ2-3 and V is TRBV11-2, with a possible D match to TRBD2 (6 bases). Germline-derived CDR1 and CDR2 are SGHAT and FQNNGV. This CDR3 is 15 amino acids long. Trimming left V 2 bases short and J 2 bases short, with 11 bases between. CDR3 sequence (DNA): TGTGCCAGCAGCTTACGCGGGGTTTACACAGATACGCAGTATTTT. Residues: CASSLRGVYTDTQYF.

The chain links TRBV6-1 to TRBJ2-7; TRBD2 agrees at 11 bases. The J segment lost 3 bases and the V segment lost 6 bases, leaving 4 bases of the junction unmatched. This CDR3 is 14 amino acids long. Germline CDR1 reads MNHNS; CDR2 reads SASEGT. CDR3: CASSQGTSGYEQYF. As DNA, the CDR3 is TGTGCCAGCAGCCAAGGGACTAGCGGCTACGAGCAGTACTTC.

Ten or more counts support this clonotype. DNA of the CDR3: TGTGCCAGCAGTTACTCGGGACGGGGCACAGATACGCAGTATTTT. Protein sequence: CASSYSGRGTDTQYF. The chain links TRBV6-6 to TRBJ2-3; possibly TRBD1 or TRBD2 for D (5 bases each). The CDR3 sequence is 15 residues long. The germline V and J ends were trimmed by 0 bases and 1 base, with 8 bases remaining between them. Germline loops: CDR1 MNHNY, CDR2 SVGAGI (reference sequence).

This clonotype was observed a handful of times. Here the CDR3 omits its conserved ending phenylalanine or tryptophan, so a read error is the likely source. This rearrangement joins TRBV27 to TRBJ1-1; D is possibly TRBD1 (5 bases). CDR3 length: 15 amino acids. In germline, CDR1 is MNHEY, CDR2 SMNVEV (reference sequence). V lost 7 bases and J 0 bases, leaving 15 bases between the germline ends. The CDR3 region is CASMEGPFLNTEAFL. The CDR3 nucleotides read TGTGCCAGCATGGAGGGACCTTTTTTGAACACTGAAGCTTTCTTA.

CDR3 coding DNA: TGTGCCAGCAGTGATCAGTCGGATACGCAGTATTTT. The encoded protein is CASSDQSDTQYF. This chain links TRBV28 with TRBJ2-3; D gene ambiguous. The V gene's germline CDR1 is MDHEN and CDR2 SYDVKM. V shed 5 bases and J shed 6 bases, with 9 bases lying between them. The CDR3 is made up of 12 amino acids.

This clonotype turned up a few times. J is TRBJ2-2 and V is TRBV6-1; TRBD1 agrees at 9 bases. In germline, CDR1 is MNHNS, CDR2 SASEGT. J gave up 6 bases and V 6 bases, and 11 bases lay outside the gene matches. This CDR3 has 16 amino acids. The CDR3 loop is CASRRNPGQGPGELFF. The CDR3 DNA is TGTGCCAGCAGACGTAATCCGGGACAGGGACCCGGGGAGCTGTTTTTT.

This clonotype appeared many times. For the CDR3, the DNA is TGCAGCGTTGTGCGGGCCCAAGAGACCCAGTACTTC. It encodes CSVVRAQETQYF. V and J are TRBV29-1 and TRBJ2-5; maybe TRBD2 (5 bases). The germline CDR1 and CDR2 sequences are SQVTM and ANQGSEA. The CDR3 totals 12 residues. With 4 bases removed from V and 1 base from J, the gap between germline ends came to 7 bases.

This clonotype appeared a few times. The J gene is TRBJ2-1, the V gene TRBV12-3 or TRBV12-4, with 11 bases aligning to TRBD2. This CDR3 has 16 amino acids. V shed 6 bases, J shed 0 bases, and the junction held 4 bases outside the gene matches. CDR3 bases: TGTGCCAGCAGCCCTAGCGGGAGGCCCTCCTACAATGAGCAGTTCTTC. This sequence encodes CASSPSGRPSYNEQFF.